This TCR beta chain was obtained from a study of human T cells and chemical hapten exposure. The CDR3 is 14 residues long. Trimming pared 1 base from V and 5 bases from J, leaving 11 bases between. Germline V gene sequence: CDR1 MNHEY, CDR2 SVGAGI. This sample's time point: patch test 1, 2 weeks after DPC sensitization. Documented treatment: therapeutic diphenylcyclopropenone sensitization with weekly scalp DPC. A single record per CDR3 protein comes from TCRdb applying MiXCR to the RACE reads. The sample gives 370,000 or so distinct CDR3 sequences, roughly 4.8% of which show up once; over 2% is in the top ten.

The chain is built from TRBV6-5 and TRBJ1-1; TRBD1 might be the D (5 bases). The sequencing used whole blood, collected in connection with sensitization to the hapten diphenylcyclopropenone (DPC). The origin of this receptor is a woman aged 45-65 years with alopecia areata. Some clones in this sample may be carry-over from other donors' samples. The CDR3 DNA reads TGTGCCAGCAGTTACTATGGGGGGTCAACTGAAGCTTTCTTT. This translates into CASSYYGGSTEAFF.